Below are 14 T cell receptor beta chains sequenced from a single sample in a study of CD8+ T cells in alopecia areata. Extraction and reverse transcription of RNA yielded cDNA as the sequencing template. Sequencing was performed with immunoSEQ multiplex PCR; in TCRdb, only in-frame clones are kept and a portion is missing. The repertoire has over 200,000 clones, 57% of them found once; the top ten carry 0.45%. Sample: CD4+ T cells sorted from blood, taken at week 0. These receptors originate from a human donor with alopecia areata.

The chain links TRBV5-6 to TRBJ2-3, with a weak D call TRBD2 (5 bases). The V end was cut by 2 bases, the J end by 9 bases, with 10 bases between. The V gene's germline CDR1 is SGHDT and CDR2 YYEEEE. The CDR3 is 12 residues long. CDR3 sequence: CASSFPGKTQYF. Here the CDR3 DNA reads TGTGCCAGCAGCTTTCCGGGGAAGACGCAGTATTTT.

The chain uses TRBV5-1 and TRBJ2-7; 12 bases fit TRBD2. CDR3 size: 14 residues. The V segment lost 3 bases and the J segment 5 bases; nucleotides outside the gene matches: 3. Germline V gene lookup returns CDR1 SGHRS and CDR2 YFSETQ. Written as DNA, the CDR3 is TGCGCCAGCAGCTCGACTAGCGGGAGCAACGAGCAGTACTTC. It is translated as CASSSTSGSNEQYF.

V is TRBV11-2 and J is TRBJ2-7; D is unresolved. Germline loops: CDR1 SGHAT, CDR2 FQNNGV. CDR3 length equals 16 residues. V was trimmed by 2 bases and J by 0 bases, leaving 14 bases between them. CDR3 nucleotides: TGTGCCAGCAGCTTAACCAGCCGGTATAGCTCCTACGAGCAGTACTTC. Its protein is CASSLTSRYSSYEQYF.

With regard to this clone: The sample holds other DNA sequences that translate to the same CDR3. V gene TRBV5-1 combines with J gene TRBJ1-1, with D perhaps TRBD1 (5 bases). Between the trimmed V and J ends, which lost 3 bases and 1 base, there was a span of 7 bases. The CDR3 has 13 residues. Germline V gives CDR1 SGHRS, CDR2 YFSETQ. CDR3 bases: TGCGCCAGCAGCTCGACAGAGAACACTGAAGCTTTCTTT. This gives the protein CASSSTENTEAFF.

V gene TRBV21-1 combines with J gene TRBJ1-1. TRBV21-1 is given as a pseudogene. The CDR3 is 14 amino acids. The CDR3 coding sequence is TGTGCCAGCAGCAAGAGGGCAGATAAATCTGAAGCTTTCTTT. Translated, it gives CASSKRADKSEAFF.

The gene calls are TRBV6-1 and TRBJ2-7; TRBD1 aligns across 9 bases. V was pared by 2 bases and J by 7 bases, with 9 bases of the junction left unmatched. Germline loops: CDR1 MNHNS, CDR2 SASEGT. The CDR3 is 15 amino acids. The chain's CDR3 is CASSEWGQGPREQYF. The CDR3 DNA reads TGTGCCAGCAGTGAATGGGGACAGGGACCGAGGGAGCAGTACTTC.

The J gene is TRBJ2-5, the V gene TRBV14, with a weak D call TRBD1 (5 bases). The germline CDR1 and CDR2 sequences are SGHDN and FVKESK. CDR3 size: 14 residues. Trimming stripped 5 bases from V and 4 bases from J, with 14 bases between. The CDR3 region is CASSYALGRETQYF. The CDR3 DNA sequence: TGTGCCAGCAGCTACGCCCTGGGGCGAGAGACCCAGTACTTC.

This clone has just a few counts. The gene calls are TRBV5-1 and TRBJ2-5; D unresolved. This CDR3 is built from 14 residues. Germline V gene data show CDR1 as SGHRS and CDR2 as YFSETQ. The V end was cut by 0 bases, the J end by 4 bases, with 10 bases between. For the CDR3, the DNA is TGCGCCAGCAGCTTGGAGAGCCCCCGAGAGACCCAGTACTTC. Translation: CASSLESPRETQYF.

The chain uses TRBV25-1 and TRBJ1-1, with 8 bases matching TRBD1. After removal of 7 bases from V and 1 base from J, the junction contained 5 bases not matched to a gene. The CDR3 runs 14 residues. CDR1 MGHDK and CDR2 SYGVNS come from the germline V gene. CDR3 bases: TGTGCCAGCACCGCCGGACAGGGGAACACTGAAGCTTTCTTT. It codes for CASTAGQGNTEAFF.

This clone appeared a single time. V usage is TRBV9 and J usage is TRBJ1-2, with TRBD1 identical over 7 bases. This CDR3 is built from 14 residues. The junction had 2 bases not matched to a gene; V was cut back by 3 bases and J by 0 bases. The germline CDR1 and CDR2 sequences are SGDLS and YYNGEE. The CDR3 region has the DNA TGTGCCAGCAGCGCGCAGGGGGCTAACTATGGCTACACCTTC. Translation: CASSAQGANYGYTF.

The V and J genes are TRBV30 and TRBJ1-4; D gene ambiguous. V was pared by 8 bases and J by 7 bases, with 11 bases between. Germline V gene lookup returns CDR1 GTSNPN and CDR2 SVGIG (reference sequence). The CDR3 spans 11 residues. CDR3 in DNA: TGTGCCACCGGGATGACTGAAAAACTGTTTTTT. It specifies CATGMTEKLFF.

This clone was found a few times. The DNA for the CDR3 is TGTGCCAGCAGTTTCCGGTCAGGGGCCTCCTACAATGAGCAGTTCTTC. This translates into CASSFRSGASYNEQFF. The J gene is TRBJ2-1, the V gene TRBV27, with D maybe TRBD1 (6 bases). The ends were cut back, 3 bases at V and 0 bases at J, with 12 bases in the middle. This CDR3 contains 16 residues. Looked up from germline, CDR1 is MNHEY and CDR2 is SMNVEV (reference sequence).

The gene calls are TRBV2 and TRBJ2-1; D is perhaps TRBD1 (7 bases). Germline V gene lookup returns CDR1 SNHLY and CDR2 FYNNEI. V gave up 4 bases and J gave up 5 bases, with 12 bases separating them. This CDR3 is built from 14 residues. The CDR3 coding sequence is TGTGCCAGCAGTGCACAGGGGAGGAACAATGAGCAGTTCTTC. It is translated as CASSAQGRNNEQFF.

The chain employs TRBV27 and TRBJ1-2; 10 bases fit TRBD1. This CDR3 spans 15 amino acids. With 5 bases clipped from V and 8 bases from J, the junction kept 11 bases outside the gene matches. The germline gives CDR1 MNHEY, CDR2 SMNVEV (reference sequence). As DNA, the CDR3 is TGTGCCAGCAGTCCCGACAGGGGGCGATCTGTGGGCTACACCTTC. It codes for CASSPDRGRSVGYTF.